Given below is one T cell receptor beta chain in context. Antigen: not known. This sample is part of a study of cytomegalovirus exposure and HLA in healthy donors. A multiplex PCR was run with 60 Vbeta primers and 13 Jbeta primers. TCRdb keeps only in-frame clones here, not all; method: immunoSEQ multiplex PCR. This sample carries tens of thousands of clones, roughly 66% of them seen once, and the ten largest clones take 2% to 2.5%. General study findings and limits: It was likely that a cluster of highly shared sequence variants was a sequencing artifact.

This clonotype was sampled from a man aged 25-40 years in good health and CMV-seronegative. The sequenced sample consisted of PBMCs.

Written as DNA, the CDR3 is TGTGCCGCGGCTAGCGGGAGTTCAGATACGCAGTATTTT. Its protein product is CAAASGSSDTQYF. This sequence joins TRBV5-4 and TRBJ2-3, with 10 bases identical to TRBD2. Germline V CDR1 and CDR2: SGHNT, YYREEE (reference sequence). The CDR3 spans 13 residues. The ends lost 10 bases at V and 4 bases at J; junction bases unmatched: 6.